This T cell receptor beta chain emerged from a study of CD8+ T cells in alopecia areata. On this clone itself: Its antigen is unidentified.

J lost 2 bases, V lost 5 bases, and 9 bases had no gene match. The CDR3 is 15 residues long. Germline V gene lookup returns CDR1 LGHNT and CDR2 FRNRAP. Overall study findings and caveats: Resident alphabeta T cells of normal skin are also sequenced in scalp samples. It was lesional scalp, especially alopecia totalis/universalis, that showed higher clonality than normal scalp.

cDNA reverse transcribed from extracted RNA served as the sequencing template. TCRdb's table, derived via immunoSEQ multiplex PCR, lists solely in-frame clones and lacks some. The table includes 65,000 to 75,000 clones, about 45% detected once. The specimen comprised CD8+ T cells sorted from blood, sampled at week 0. This clonotype was sampled from a human donor with alopecia areata. The V call is TRBV12-5, the J call TRBJ2-7; 7 bases agree with TRBD2. CDR3 sequence (DNA): TGTGCTAGTGGTCCAGGACACCGGGGGGCCTACGAGCAGTACTTC. The encoded protein is CASGPGHRGAYEQYF.